The text below deals with one T cell receptor (beta chain). Its antigen is as yet unknown. Trimming removed 5 bases from V and 7 bases from J; junction bases left unmatched: 12. This CDR3 has 15 amino acids. Germline V gives CDR1 SEHNR, CDR2 FQNEAQ (reference sequence). The record originates from a study of beta chain features in type 1 diabetes. Expressed TCRB transcripts were sequenced because the isolated RNA had all been reverse transcribed beforehand. The method was immunoSEQ multiplex PCR; TCRdb's version includes in-frame clones alone and lacks a portion of them. The repertoire has 310,000 or so clones, approximately 11% of them found once; the top ten carry roughly 0.016%. General study results and limits: Fewer insertions but more deletions were seen at VDJ junctions in type 1 diabetes patients. TCRB CDR3 length was moderately but significantly reduced in all four CD4+ subsets of Type 1 diabetes patients.

The chain carries TRBV7-9 and TRBJ2-7; 9 bases are a match to TRBD2. This receptor was identified in a woman aged 30 to 39 in good health. The sample was naive CD4+ T cells from blood. The CDR3 spells CASSLLAGPRGEQYF. CDR3 DNA sequence: TGTGCCAGCAGCCTTCTAGCGGGACCCCGCGGAGAGCAGTACTTC.